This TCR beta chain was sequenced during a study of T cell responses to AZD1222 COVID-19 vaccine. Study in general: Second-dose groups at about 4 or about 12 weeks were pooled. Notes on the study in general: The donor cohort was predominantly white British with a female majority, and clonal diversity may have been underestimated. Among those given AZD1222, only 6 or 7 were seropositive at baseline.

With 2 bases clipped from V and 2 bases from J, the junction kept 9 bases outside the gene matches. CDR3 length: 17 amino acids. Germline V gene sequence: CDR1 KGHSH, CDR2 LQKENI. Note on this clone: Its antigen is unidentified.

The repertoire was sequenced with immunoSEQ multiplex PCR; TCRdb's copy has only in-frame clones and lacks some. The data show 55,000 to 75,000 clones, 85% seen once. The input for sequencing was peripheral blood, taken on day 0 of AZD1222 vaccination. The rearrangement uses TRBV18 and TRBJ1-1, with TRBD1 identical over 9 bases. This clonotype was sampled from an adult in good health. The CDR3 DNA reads TGTGCCAGCTCACCAGAGACAGGGGGGATAGGAAACACTGAAGCTTTCTTT. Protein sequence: CASSPETGGIGNTEAFF.